This T cell receptor beta chain originates from a study of blood T cell repertoires in COVID-19. Turning to the study itself: Whether acute or convalescent, the COVID-19 samples came from the United States, Italy and Spain.

Clones were sequenced by immunoSEQ multiplex PCR, and TCRdb holds only the in-frame ones, with some missing. Found here are over 20,000 clones, approximately 92% of them singletons; the top ten hold 7.4%. This CDR3 region has 12 residues. Trimming cost V 6 bases and J 5 bases; bases outside gene matches: 3. Germline V gene data show CDR1 as SGHTA and CDR2 as FQGNSA. The clonotype originates from a man between 70 and 80 years old with active COVID-19. The chain recombines TRBV7-2 with TRBJ2-5, with 7 nucleotides matching TRBD2. The source material was peripheral blood. The CDR3 nucleotides are TGTGCCAGCAGGGGGGGGTGGGAGACCCAGTACTTC. Its translation: CASRGGWETQYF.